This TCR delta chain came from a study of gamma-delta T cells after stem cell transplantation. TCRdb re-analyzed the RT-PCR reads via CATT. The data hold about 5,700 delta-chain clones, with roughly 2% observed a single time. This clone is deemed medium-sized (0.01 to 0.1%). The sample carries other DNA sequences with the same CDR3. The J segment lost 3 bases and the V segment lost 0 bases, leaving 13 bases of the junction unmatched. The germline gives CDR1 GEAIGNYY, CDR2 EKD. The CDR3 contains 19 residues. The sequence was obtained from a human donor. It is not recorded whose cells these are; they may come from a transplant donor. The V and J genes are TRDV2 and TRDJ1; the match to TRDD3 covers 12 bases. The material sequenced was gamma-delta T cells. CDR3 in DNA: TGTGCCTGTGACACCGTTTTCACCCTGGGGGATACGCCTTCCGATAAACTCATCTTT. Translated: CACDTVFTLGDTPSDKLIF.